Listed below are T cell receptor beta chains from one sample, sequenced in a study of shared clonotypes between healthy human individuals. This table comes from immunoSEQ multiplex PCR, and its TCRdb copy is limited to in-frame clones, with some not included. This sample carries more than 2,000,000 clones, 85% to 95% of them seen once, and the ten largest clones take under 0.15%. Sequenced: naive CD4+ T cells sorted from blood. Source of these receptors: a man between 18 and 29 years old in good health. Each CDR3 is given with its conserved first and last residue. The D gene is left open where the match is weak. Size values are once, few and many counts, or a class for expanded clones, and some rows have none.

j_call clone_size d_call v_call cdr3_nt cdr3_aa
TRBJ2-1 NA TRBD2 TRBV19 TGTGCCAGTAGTCATCTAGCGGGGGCCCCCTCCTACAATGAGCAGTTCTTC CASSHLAGAPSYNEQFF
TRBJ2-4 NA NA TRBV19 TGTGCCACCAGAAGTCTCCCTCCCGGAAACATTCAGTACTTC CATRSLPPGNIQYF
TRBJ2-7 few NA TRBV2 TGTGCCAGCAGTGGAGCTGGGGTCTCCTACGAGCAGTACTTC CASSGAGVSYEQYF
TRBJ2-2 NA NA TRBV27 TGTGCCAGCAGTGAGCGGCGGGGCCTCACCGGGGAGCTGTTTTTT CASSERRGLTGELFF
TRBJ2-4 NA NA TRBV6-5 TGTGCCAGCAGTCCTGGAATAGCCAAAAACATTCAGTACTTC CASSPGIAKNIQYF
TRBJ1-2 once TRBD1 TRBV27 TGTGCCACCCGGACAGGGGTTAAGTATGGCTACACCTTC CATRTGVKYGYTF
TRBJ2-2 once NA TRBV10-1 TGCGCCAGCAGTGAATCCAGTAGACTATCCACCGGGGAGCTGTTTTTT CASSESSRLSTGELFF
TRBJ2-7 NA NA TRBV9 TGTGCCAGCAGCGACGGGGCGAGTCGGGAGCAGTACTTC CASSDGASREQYF
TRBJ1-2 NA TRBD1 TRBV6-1 TGTGCCAGCAGTGAAGCACCAGGGGGGTATGGCTACACCTTC CASSEAPGGYGYTF
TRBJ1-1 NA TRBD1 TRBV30 TGTGCCGGAACGGCCAGGGGGCCCGCCGCGGAAGCTTTCTTT CAGTARGPAAEAFF
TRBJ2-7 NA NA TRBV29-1 TGCAGCGTTGAAAGCCCAGGGTCCTACGAGCAGTACTTC CSVESPGSYEQYF
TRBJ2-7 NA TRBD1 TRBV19 TGTGCCAGTAGTCATCGACAGGGGGCCTACGAGCAGTACTTC CASSHRQGAYEQYF
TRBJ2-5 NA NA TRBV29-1 TGCAGCGTTGGTCTAAGGCTGGCCCAAGAGACCCAGTACTTC CSVGLRLAQETQYF
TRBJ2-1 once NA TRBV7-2 TGTGCCAGCAGCTTAGGTGGGGGATCCCCTAATGAGCAGTTCTTC CASSLGGGSPNEQFF
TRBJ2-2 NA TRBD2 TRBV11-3 TGTGCCAGCAGCTTACCGGGACTAAACGGGGAGCTGTTTTTT CASSLPGLNGELFF
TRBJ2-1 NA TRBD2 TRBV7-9 TGTGCCAGCAGCTTAATAGGAGCGGGAGGGGCCAATGAGCAGTTCTTC CASSLIGAGGANEQFF
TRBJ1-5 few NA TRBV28 TGTGCCAGCCTGGGCAGAGCGGGACAGCCCCAGCATTTT CASLGRAGQPQHF
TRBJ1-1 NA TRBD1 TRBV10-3 TGTGCCATCAGCCGGGACAGCTTCACTGAAGCTTTCTTT CAISRDSFTEAFF
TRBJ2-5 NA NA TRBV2 TGTGCCAGCAGTGGACCTTACCAAGAGACCCAGTACTTC CASSGPYQETQYF
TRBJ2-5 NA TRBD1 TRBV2 TGTGCCAGGACAGGGGGGCAAGAGACCCAGTACTTC CARTGGQETQYF
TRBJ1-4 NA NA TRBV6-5 TGTGCCAGCAGCTATTCGGGTGCAACTAATGAAAAACTGTTTTTT CASSYSGATNEKLFF
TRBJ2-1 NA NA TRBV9 TGTGCCAGCAGCGTAGATTCCCAATACAATGAGCAGTTCTTC CASSVDSQYNEQFF
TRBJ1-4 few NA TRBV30 TGTGCCTGGAGCGGGACAAAGGGCGAAAAACTGTTTTTT CAWSGTKGEKLFF
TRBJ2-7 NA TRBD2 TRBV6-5 TGTGCCAGCAGTTACTCTCTCCTAGCGGGAGTCTACGAGCAGTACTTC CASSYSLLAGVYEQYF
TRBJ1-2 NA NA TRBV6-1 TGTGCCAGCAGTGAACCTGGAAGTTATGGCTACACCTTC CASSEPGSYGYTF
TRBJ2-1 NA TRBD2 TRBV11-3 TGTGCCAGCAGTCGGAGCTTTCTAGCGGGGGACTACAATGAGCAGTTCTTC CASSRSFLAGDYNEQFF
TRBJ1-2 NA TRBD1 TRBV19 TGTGCCAGTAGTCCAGGACAGGGGGCGGAGGGGAGCTATGGCTACACCTTC CASSPGQGAEGSYGYTF
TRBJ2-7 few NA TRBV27 TGTGCCAGCAGTTTCTCTTTCCCCTACGAGCAGTACTTC CASSFSFPYEQYF
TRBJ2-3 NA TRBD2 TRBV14 TGTGCCAGCAGCCAAGCGGGAGGGGCAGATACGCAGTATTTT CASSQAGGADTQYF
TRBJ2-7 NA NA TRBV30 TGTGCCTGGAGTCGGCAGTCCTACGAGCAGTACTTC CAWSRQSYEQYF
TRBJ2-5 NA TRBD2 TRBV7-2 TGTGCCAGCAGTCGACTAGCGGGAGGATCACTCCAAGAGACCCAGTACTTC CASSRLAGGSLQETQYF
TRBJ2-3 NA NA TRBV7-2 TGTGCCAGCAGCTTAGGGCCGGGCCCAGATACGCAGTATTTT CASSLGPGPDTQYF
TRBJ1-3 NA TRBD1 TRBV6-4 TGTGCCAGCACCCAGGGGGGCGGAAACACCATATATTTT CASTQGGGNTIYF
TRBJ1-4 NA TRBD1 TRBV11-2 TGTGCCAGCAGCTACACAGGGGTATGGGAAAAACTGTTTTTT CASSYTGVWEKLFF
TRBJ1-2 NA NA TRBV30 TGTGCCTGGAGTTCGCAGTACTATGGCTACACCTTC CAWSSQYYGYTF
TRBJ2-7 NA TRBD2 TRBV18 TGTGCCAGCTCTCGAAGACTAGCGGACTCCTACGAGCAGTACTTC CASSRRLADSYEQYF
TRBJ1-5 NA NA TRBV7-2 TGTGCCAGCAGCTTAGATCACAATCAGCCCCAGCATTTT CASSLDHNQPQHF
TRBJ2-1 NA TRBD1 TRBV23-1 TGCGCCAGCAGTCGGACAGGGCCTTGGCCTTACAATGAGCAGTTCTTC CASSRTGPWPYNEQFF
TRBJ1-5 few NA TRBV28 TGTGCCAGCAGTTCCCAAGCGGTCCTCAATCAGCCCCAGCATTTT CASSSQAVLNQPQHF
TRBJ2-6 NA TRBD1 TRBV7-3 TGTGCCAGCAGCAGGACAGGGGCCACCTCTGGGGCCAACGTCCTGACTTTC CASSRTGATSGANVLTF
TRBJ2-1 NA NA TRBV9 TGTGCCAGCAGCGTAGATCTCTCGGAATTCCTATCTAATGAGCAGTTCTTC CASSVDLSEFLSNEQFF
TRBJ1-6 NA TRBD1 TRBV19 TGTGCCAGTAGTACCGGGACAGCAAGATCACCCCTCCACTTT CASSTGTARSPLHF
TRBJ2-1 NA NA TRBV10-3 TGTGCCATCAGTGATTTGAGTGAGCAGTTCTTC CAISDLSEQFF
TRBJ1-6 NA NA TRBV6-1 TGTGCCAGCAGTGAAGTTGAGAATTATAATTCACCCCTCCACTTT CASSEVENYNSPLHF
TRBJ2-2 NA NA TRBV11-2 TGTGCCAGCAGCTTAGCAGGGGTCGGTACCGGGGAGCTGTTTTTT CASSLAGVGTGELFF
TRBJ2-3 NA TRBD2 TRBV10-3 TGTGCCATCAGGGGAGGGCTAGCTTCAGATACGCAGTATTTT CAIRGGLASDTQYF
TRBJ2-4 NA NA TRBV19 TGTGCCAGTTCGGCGGTAGCCAAAAACATTCAGTACTTC CASSAVAKNIQYF
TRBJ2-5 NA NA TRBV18 TGTGCCAGCTCACCAATTGAGGGGGAAGAGACCCAGTACTTC CASSPIEGEETQYF